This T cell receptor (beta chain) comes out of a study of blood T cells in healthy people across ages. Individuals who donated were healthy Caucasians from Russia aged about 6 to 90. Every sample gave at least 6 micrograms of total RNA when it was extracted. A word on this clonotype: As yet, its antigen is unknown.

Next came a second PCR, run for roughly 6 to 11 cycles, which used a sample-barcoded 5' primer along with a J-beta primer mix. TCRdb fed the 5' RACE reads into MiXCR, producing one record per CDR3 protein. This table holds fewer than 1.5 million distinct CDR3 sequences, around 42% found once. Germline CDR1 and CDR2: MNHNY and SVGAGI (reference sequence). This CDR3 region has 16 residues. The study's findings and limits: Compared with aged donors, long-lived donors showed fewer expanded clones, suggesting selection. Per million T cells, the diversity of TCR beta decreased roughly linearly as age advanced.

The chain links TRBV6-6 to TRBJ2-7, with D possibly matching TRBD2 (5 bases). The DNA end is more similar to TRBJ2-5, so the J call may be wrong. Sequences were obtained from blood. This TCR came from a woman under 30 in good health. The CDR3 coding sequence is TGTGCCAGCCACCACGAACGAGGGCCATCTCGTGAGACCCAGTACTTC. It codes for CASHHERGPSRETQYF.